This record looks at one T cell receptor beta chain sequence and its context. Its antigen is unknown. The sample is drawn from a study of human T cells and chemical hapten exposure. For the study at large: Minor volume differences among pooled libraries chiefly drove per-sample TCR yield variation.

The time point here: healthy volunteer bleed at 2 weeks. RNA extraction used unfractionated whole blood as the source of total RNA. The study used a library that attached unique molecular identifiers to individual cDNA molecules. Original methodology: A per-sample median of about 100,000 TCRs was observed, with counts ranging from about 20,000 to 750,000. TCRdb reprocessed the RACE reads with MiXCR, giving one entry per CDR3 protein. The V and J calls reflect TCRdb's pipeline rather than the authors' work. The sample shows tens of thousands of distinct CDR3 sequences, 8.5% to 9% of them seen only once. Whole-study results and caveats: The study found that DPC sensitization did not change TCRs above 1 in 1000 frequency.

The receptor's source is a female donor in good health. Some clones in this sample may be carry-over from other donors' samples. Source material: whole blood.

Written as DNA, the CDR3 is TGCAGTGCTAGAGATATAGGGACGTCCGTCTTTCCCGAGCAGTACTTC. It specifies CSARDIGTSVFPEQYF. This rearrangement joins TRBV20-1 to TRBJ2-7; D might be TRBD1 or TRBD2, each matching 5 bases. The V gene's germline CDR1 is DFQATT and CDR2 SNEGSKA (reference sequence). The CDR3 has 16 residues. Trimming removed 0 bases from V and 6 bases from J, with 21 bases in between.